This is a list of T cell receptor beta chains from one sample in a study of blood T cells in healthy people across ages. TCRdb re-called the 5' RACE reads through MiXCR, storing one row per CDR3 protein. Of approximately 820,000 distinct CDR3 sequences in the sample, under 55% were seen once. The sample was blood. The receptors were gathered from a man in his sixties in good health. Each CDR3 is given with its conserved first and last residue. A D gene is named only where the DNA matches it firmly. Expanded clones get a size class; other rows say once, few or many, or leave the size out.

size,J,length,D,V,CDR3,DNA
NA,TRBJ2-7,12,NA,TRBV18,CASSPRGAEQYF,TGTGCCAGCTCCCCACGGGGGGCCGAGCAGTACTTC
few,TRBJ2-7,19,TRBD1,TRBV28,CASSSHQRDRGQGAYEQYF,TGTGCCAGCAGTTCGCACCAGAGAGACAGGGGGCAGGGCGCCTACGAGCAGTACTTC
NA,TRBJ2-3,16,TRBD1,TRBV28,CASSFVTGENTDTQYF,TGTGCCAGCAGTTTCGTGACAGGGGAAAACACAGATACGCAGTATTTT
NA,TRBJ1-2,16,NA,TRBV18,CASSPIPRQVGYGYTF,TGTGCCAGCTCACCGATACCTAGACAGGTTGGATATGGCTACACCTTC
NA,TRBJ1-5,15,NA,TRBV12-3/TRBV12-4,CASSLGHYSNQPQHF,TGTGCCAGCAGTTTAGGGCACTATAGCAATCAGCCCCAGCATTTT
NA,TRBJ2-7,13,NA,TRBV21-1,CASNPDRDYEQYF,TGTGCCAGCAACCCAGACAGGGACTACGAGCAGTACTTC
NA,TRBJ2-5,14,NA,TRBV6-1,CASKEYELRETQYF,TGTGCCAGCAAAGAGTATGAGCTCCGAGAGACCCAGTACTTC
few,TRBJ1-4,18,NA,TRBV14,CASSQVALFGATNEKLFF,TGTGCCAGCAGCCAAGTGGCACTTTTTGGCGCAACTAATGAAAAACTGTTTTTT
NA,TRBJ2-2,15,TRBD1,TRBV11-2,CASSPDRGYTGELFF,TGTGCCAGCAGCCCGGACAGGGGGTACACCGGGGAGCTGTTTTTT
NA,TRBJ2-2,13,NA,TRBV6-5,CASSYFGVGELFF,TGTGCCAGCAGTTACTTCGGGGTGGGGGAGCTGTTTTTT
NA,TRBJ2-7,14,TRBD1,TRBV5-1,CASSGGTGIHEQYF,TGCGCCAGCAGCGGAGGGACAGGGATCCACGAGCAGTACTTC
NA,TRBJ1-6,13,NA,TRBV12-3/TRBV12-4,CASRPAGGSPLHF,TGTGCCAGCAGACCGGCGGGAGGGTCACCCCTCCACTTT
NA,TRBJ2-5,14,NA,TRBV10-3,CAIRAQGDQETQYF,TGTGCCATCAGAGCACAGGGCGACCAAGAGACCCAGTACTTC
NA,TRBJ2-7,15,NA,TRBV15,CAASEGASPAYEQYF,TGTGCCGCCAGCGAGGGAGCTAGCCCTGCCTACGAGCAGTACTTC
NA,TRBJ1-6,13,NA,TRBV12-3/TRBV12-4,CASSFRVYSPLHF,TGTGCCAGCAGCTTCCGAGTTTATTCACCCCTCCACTTT
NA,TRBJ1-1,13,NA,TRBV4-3,CASSQEGDTEAFF,TGCGCCAGCAGCCAAGAAGGGGACACTGAAGCTTTCTTT
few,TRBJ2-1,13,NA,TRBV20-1,CSARVRPYNEQFF,TGCAGTGCTCGGGTTCGTCCCTACAATGAGCAGTTCTTC